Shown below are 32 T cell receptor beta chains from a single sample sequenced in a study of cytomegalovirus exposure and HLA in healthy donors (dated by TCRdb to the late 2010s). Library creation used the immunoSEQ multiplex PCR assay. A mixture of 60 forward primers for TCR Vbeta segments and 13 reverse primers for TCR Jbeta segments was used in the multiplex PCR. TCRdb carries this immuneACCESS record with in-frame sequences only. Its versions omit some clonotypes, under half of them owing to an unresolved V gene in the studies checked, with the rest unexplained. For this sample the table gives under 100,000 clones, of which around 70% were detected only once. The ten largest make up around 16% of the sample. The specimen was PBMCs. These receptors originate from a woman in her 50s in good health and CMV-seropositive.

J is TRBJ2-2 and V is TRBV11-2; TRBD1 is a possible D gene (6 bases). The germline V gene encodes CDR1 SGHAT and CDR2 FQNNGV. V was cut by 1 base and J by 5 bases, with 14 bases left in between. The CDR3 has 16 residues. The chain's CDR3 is CASSLAGAPGTGELFF. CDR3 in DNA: TGTGCCAGCAGCTTAGCAGGGGCGCCGGGGACCGGGGAGCTGTTTTTT. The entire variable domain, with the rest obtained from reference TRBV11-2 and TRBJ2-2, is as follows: EAGVAQSPRYKIIEKRQSVAFWCNPISGHATLYWYQQILGQGPKLLIQFQNNGVVDDSQLPKDRFSAERLKGVDSTLKIQPAKLEDSAVYLCASSLAGAPGTGELFFGEGSRLTVL.

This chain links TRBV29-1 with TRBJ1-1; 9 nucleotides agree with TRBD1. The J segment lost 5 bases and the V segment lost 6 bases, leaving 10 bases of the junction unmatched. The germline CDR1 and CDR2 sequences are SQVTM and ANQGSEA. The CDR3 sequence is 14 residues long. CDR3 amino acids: CSVHGTGSLTEAFF. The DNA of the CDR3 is TGCAGCGTCCACGGGACAGGGAGTTTGACTGAAGCTTTCTTT.

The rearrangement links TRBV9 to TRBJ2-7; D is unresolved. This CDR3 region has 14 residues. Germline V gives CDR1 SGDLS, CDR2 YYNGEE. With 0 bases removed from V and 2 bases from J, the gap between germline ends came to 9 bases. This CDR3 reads CASSVEARPYEQYF. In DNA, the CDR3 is TGTGCCAGCAGCGTAGAGGCCAGGCCCTACGAGCAGTACTTC.

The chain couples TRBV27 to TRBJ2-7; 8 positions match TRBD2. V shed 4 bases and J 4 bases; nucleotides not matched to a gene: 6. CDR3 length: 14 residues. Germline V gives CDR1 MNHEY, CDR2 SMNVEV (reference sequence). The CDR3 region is CASSWAAGEYEQYF. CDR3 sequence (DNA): TGTGCCAGCAGTTGGGCAGCGGGAGAGTACGAGCAGTACTTC.

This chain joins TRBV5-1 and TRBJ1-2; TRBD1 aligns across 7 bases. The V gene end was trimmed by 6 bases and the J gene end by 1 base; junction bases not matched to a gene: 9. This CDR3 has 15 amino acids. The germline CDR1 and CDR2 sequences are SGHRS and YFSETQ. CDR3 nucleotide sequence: TGCGCCAGCACCGTTAGACAGGGTGGTAACTATGGCTACACCTTC. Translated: CASTVRQGGNYGYTF.

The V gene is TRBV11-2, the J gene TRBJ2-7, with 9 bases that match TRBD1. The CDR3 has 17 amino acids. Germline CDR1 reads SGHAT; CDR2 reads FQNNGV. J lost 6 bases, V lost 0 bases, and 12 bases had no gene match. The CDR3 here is CASSLDPPGTGLGEQYF. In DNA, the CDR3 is TGTGCCAGCAGCTTAGACCCCCCCGGGACAGGGCTCGGCGAGCAGTACTTC.

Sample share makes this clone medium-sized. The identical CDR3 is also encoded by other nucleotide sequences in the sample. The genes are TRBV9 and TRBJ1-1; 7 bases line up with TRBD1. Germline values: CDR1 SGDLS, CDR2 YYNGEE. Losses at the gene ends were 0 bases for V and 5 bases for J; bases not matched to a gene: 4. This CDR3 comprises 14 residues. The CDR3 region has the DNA TGTGCCAGCAGCGTAGCATACAGGGGAACTGAAGCTTTCTTT. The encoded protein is CASSVAYRGTEAFF.

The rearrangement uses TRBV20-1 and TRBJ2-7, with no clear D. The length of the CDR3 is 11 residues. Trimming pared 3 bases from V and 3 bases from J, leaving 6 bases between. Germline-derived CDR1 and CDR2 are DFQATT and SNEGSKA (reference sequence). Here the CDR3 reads CSARTLYEQYF. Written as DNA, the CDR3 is TGCAGTGCTAGGACTCTCTACGAGCAGTACTTC.

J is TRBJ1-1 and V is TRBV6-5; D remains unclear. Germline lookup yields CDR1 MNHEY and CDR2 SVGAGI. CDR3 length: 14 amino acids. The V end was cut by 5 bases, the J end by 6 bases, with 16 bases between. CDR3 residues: CASSDYGRTSEAFF. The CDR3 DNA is TGTGCCAGCAGTGATTATGGAAGGACTTCTGAAGCTTTCTTT.

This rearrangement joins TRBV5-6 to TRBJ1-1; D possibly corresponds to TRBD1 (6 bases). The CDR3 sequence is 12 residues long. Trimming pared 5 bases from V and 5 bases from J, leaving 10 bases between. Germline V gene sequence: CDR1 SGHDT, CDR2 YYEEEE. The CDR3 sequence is CASSPRGTEAFF. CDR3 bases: TGTGCCAGCAGTCCAAGGGGGACTGAAGCTTTCTTT.

The CDR3 DNA reads as TGTGCCAGCAGCGGCCGTGGACTAGCGGGAGCCTCTTCCTACAATGAGCAGTTCTTC. This sequence encodes CASSGRGLAGASSYNEQFF. The chain joins TRBV9 to TRBJ2-1, with TRBD2 matching 13 bases. V lost 3 bases to trimming and J lost 1 base; unmatched junction nucleotides: 10. The CDR3 extends over 19 amino acids. Germline CDR1 reads SGDLS; CDR2 reads YYNGEE.

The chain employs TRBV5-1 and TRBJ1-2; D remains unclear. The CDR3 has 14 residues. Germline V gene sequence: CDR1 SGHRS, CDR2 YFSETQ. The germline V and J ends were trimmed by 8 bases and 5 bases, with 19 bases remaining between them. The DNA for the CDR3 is TGCGCCAGTAAGATCGGAGGGCGAGGTTATGGCTACACCTTC. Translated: CASKIGGRGYGYTF.

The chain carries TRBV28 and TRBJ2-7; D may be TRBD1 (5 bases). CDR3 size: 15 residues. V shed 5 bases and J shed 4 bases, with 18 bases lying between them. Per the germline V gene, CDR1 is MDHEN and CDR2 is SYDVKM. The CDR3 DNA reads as TGTGCCAGCAGTGACCCCCCCCAGGGTAGGTACGAGCAGTACTTC. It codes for CASSDPPQGRYEQYF.

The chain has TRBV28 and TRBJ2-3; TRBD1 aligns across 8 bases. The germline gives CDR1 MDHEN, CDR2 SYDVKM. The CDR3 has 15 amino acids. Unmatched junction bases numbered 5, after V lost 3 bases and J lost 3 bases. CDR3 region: CASSLDRAGTDTQYF. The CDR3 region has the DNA TGTGCCAGCAGTTTGGACAGGGCAGGGACAGATACGCAGTATTTT.

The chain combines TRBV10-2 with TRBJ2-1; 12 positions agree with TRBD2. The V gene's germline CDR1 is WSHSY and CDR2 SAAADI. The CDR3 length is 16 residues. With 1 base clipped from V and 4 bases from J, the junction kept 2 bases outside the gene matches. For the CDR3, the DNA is TGCGCCAGCAGTGAGTACGGACTAGCGGGGTACAATGAGCAGTTCTTC. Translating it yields CASSEYGLAGYNEQFF.

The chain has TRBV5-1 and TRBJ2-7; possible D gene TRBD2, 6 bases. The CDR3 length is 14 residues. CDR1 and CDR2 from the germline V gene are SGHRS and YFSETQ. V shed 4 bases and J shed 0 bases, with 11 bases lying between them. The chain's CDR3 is CASSDSGSSYEQYF. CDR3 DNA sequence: TGCGCCAGCAGCGATAGCGGAAGCTCCTACGAGCAGTACTTC.

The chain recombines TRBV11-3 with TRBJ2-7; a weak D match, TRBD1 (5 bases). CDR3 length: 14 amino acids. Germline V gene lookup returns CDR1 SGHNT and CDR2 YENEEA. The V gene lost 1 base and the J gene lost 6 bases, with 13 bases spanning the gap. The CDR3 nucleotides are TGTGCCAGCAGCTTAGTCGTCAGGGTAGGCGAGCAGTACTTC. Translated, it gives CASSLVVRVGEQYF.

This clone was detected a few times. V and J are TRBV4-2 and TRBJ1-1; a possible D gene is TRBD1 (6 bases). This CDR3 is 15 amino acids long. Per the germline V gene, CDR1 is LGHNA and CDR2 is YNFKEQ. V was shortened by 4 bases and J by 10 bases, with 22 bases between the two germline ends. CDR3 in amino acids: CASSLTGTPPIRAFF. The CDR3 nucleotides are TGTGCCAGCAGCCTCACCGGGACACCCCCGATTCGAGCTTTCTTT.

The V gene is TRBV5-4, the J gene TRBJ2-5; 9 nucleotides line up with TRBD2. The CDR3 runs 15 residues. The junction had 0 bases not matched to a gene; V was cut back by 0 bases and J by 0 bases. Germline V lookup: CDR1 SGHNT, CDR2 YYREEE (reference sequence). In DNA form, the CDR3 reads TGTGCCAGCAGCTTGGGACTAGCGGACCAAGAGACCCAGTACTTC. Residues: CASSLGLADQETQYF. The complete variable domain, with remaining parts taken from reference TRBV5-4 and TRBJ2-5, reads ETGVTQSPTHLIKTRGQQVTLRCSSQSGHNTVSWYQQALGQGPQFIFQYYREEENGRGNFPPRFSGLQFPNYSSELNVNALELDDSALYLCASSLGLADQETQYFGPGTRLLVL.

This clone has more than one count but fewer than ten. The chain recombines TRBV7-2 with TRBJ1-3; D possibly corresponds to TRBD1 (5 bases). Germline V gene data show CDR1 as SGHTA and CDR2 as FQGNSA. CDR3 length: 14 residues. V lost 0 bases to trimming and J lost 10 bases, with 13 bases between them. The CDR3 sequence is CASSLANSGGTIYF. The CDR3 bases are TGTGCCAGCAGCTTAGCTAACTCGGGGGGGACCATATATTTT.

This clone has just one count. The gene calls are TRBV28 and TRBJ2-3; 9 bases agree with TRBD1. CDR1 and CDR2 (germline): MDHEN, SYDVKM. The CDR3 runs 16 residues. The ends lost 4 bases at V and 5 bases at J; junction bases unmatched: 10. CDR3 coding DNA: TGTGCCAGCAGTTACCAACAGGGGGCTCGTTTAGATACGCAGTATTTT. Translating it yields CASSYQQGARLDTQYF.

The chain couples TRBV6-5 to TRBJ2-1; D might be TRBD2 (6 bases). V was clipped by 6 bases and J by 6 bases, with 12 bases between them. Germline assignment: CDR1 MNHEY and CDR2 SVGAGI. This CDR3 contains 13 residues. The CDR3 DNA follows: TGTGCCAGCAGGACGGGAGTTGCCAATGAGCAGTTCTTC. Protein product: CASRTGVANEQFF.

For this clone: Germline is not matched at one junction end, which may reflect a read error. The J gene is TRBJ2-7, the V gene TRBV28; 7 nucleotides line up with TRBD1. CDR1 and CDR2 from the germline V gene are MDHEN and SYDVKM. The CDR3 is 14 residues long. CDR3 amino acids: CASIKTTDRAELGF. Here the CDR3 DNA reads TGTGCCAGCATCAAAACCACCGACAGGGCAGAGCTGGGTTTC.

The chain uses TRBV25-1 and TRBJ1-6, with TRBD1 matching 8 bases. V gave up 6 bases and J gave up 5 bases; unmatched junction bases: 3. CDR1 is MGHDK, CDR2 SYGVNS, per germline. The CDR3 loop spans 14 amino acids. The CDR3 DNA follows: TGTGCCAGCAGAACAGGGGGGCATAATTCACCCCTCCACTTT. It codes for CASRTGGHNSPLHF.

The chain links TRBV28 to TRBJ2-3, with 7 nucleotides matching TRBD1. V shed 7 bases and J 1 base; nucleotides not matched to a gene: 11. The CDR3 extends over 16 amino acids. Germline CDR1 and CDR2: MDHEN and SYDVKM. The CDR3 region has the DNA TGTGCCAGCATCCCATCGGGACAGAGAGGCACAGATACGCAGTATTTT. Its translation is CASIPSGQRGTDTQYF.

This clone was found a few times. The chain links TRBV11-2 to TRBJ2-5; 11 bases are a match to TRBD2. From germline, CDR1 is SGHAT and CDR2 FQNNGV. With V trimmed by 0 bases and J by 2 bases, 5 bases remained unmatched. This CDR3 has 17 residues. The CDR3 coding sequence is TGTGCCAGCAGCTTAGATAGGGTAGCGGGAGGGCAAGAGACCCAGTACTTC. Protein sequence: CASSLDRVAGGQETQYF.

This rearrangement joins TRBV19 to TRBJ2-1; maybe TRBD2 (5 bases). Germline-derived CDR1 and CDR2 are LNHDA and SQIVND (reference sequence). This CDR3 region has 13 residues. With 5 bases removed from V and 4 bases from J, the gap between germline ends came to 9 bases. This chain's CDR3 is CASSLGKYNEQFF. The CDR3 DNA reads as TGTGCCAGTAGTCTCGGGAAATACAATGAGCAGTTCTTC.

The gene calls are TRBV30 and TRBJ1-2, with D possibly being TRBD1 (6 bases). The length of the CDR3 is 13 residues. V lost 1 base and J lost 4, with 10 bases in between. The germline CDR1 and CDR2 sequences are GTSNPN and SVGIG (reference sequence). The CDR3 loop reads CAWSAGALYGYTF. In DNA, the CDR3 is TGTGCCTGGAGTGCAGGGGCCCTCTATGGCTACACCTTC.

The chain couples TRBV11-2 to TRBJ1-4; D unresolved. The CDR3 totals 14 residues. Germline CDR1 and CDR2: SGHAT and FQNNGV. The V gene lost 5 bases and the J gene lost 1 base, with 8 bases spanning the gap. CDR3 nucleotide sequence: TGTGCCAGCAGCCTGGGAGGAACTAATGAAAAACTGTTTTTT. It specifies CASSLGGTNEKLFF.

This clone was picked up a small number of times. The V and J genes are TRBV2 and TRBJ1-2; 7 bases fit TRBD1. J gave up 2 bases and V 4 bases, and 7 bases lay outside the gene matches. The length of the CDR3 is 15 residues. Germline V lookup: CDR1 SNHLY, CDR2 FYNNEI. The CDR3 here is CASSARQGINYGYTF. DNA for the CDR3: TGTGCCAGCAGTGCCCGACAGGGCATCAACTATGGCTACACCTTC.

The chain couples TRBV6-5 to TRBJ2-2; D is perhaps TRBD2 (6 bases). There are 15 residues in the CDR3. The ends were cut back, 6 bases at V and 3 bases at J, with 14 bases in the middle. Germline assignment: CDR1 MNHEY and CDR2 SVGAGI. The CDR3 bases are TGTGCCAGCAGGGGCCAAGGGGACTACACCGGGGAGCTGTTTTTT. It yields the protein CASRGQGDYTGELFF.

For the CDR3, the DNA is TGCAGCGTTGGGGACTACTACGAGCAGTACTTC. Its translation: CSVGDYYEQYF. The V and J genes are TRBV29-1 and TRBJ2-5; 7 nucleotides agree with TRBD2. Judging by the DNA end, TRBJ2-7 fits better; the J call may be wrong. In germline, CDR1 is SQVTM, CDR2 ANQGSEA. The CDR3 is made up of 11 amino acids.